Included here is one T cell receptor beta chain sequence, with context. One junction end disagrees with the germline gene, perhaps due to a read error. Healthy Caucasian individuals from Russia aged about 6 to 100 were enrolled as donors. Total RNA, at least 5.5 micrograms per sample, was extracted from PBMCs. The record originates from a study of blood T cells in healthy people across ages. Sample-barcoded 5' priming and a J-beta primer mix drove a second PCR of roughly 7 to 11 cycles. MiXCR, run by TCRdb on the 5' RACE reads, gives a single entry per CDR3 protein. Of around 1,800,000 distinct CDR3 sequences listed, roughly 43% were seen once; the top ten hold about 23%. The germline V gene has CDR1 SNHLY and CDR2 FYNNEI. This CDR3 is 15 amino acids long.

Sample: blood. The clonotype comes from a human donor in good health. J is TRBJ2-4 and V is TRBV2; the D is unclear. As DNA, the CDR3 is TGTGTCAGCAGTCGAATCGATACACCACCAAACATTCAGTACTTC. The encoded protein is CVSSRIDTPPNIQYF.